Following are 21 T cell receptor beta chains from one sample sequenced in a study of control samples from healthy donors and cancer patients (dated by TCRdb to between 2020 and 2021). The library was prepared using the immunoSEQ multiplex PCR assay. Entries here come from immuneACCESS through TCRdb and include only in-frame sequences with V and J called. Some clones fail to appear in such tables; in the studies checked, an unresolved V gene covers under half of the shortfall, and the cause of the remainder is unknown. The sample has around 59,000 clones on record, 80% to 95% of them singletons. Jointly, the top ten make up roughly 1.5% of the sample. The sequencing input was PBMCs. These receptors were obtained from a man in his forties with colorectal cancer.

CDR3 DNA sequence: TGTGCCACCAGTGGCGCCTTCGCCGCGGGACAGGATGGTGACACTGAAGCTTTCTTT. Amino acids: CATSGAFAAGQDGDTEAFF. The chain recombines TRBV24-1 with TRBJ1-1, with TRBD1 matching over 8 bases. This CDR3 comprises 19 residues. Germline lookup yields CDR1 KGHDR and CDR2 SFDVKD. The V and J ends lost 5 bases and 3 bases, in that order; junction bases with no gene match: 19.

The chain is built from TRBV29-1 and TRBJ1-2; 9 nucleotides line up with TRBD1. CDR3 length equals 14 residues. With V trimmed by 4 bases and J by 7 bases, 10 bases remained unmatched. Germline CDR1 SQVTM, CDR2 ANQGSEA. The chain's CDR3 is CSVADDRGVLGYTF. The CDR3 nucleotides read TGCAGCGTTGCGGATGACAGGGGGGTACTTGGCTACACCTTC. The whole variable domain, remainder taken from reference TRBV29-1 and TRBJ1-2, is SAVISQKPSRDICQRGTSLTIQCQVDSQVTMMFWYRQQPGQSLTLIATANQGSEATYESGFVIDKFPISRPNLTFSTLTVSNMSPEDSSIYLCSVADDRGVLGYTFGSGTRLTVV.

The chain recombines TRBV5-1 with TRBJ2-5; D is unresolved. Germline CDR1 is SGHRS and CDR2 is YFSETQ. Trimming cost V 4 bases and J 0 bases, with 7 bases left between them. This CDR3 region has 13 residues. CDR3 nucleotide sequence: TGCGCCAGCAGCCCAGAGAACCAAGAGACCCAGTACTTC. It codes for CASSPENQETQYF. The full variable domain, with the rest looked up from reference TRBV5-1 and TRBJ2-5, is KAGVTQTPRYLIKTRGQQVTLSCSPISGHRSVSWYQQTPGQGLQFLFEYFSETQRNKGNFPGRFSGRQFSNSRSEMNVSTLELGDSALYLCASSPENQETQYFGPGTRLLVL.

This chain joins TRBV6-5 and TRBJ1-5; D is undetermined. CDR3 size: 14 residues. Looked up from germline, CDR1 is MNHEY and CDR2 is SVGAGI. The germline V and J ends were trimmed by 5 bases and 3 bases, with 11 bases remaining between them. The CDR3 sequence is CASSTKGFNQPQHF. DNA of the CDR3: TGTGCCAGCAGTACAAAGGGTTTCAATCAGCCCCAGCATTTT.

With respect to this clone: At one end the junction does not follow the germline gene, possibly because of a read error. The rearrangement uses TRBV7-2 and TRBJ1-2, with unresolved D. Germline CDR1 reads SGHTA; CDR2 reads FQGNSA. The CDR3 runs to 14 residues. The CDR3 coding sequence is TGTGCCAGCAGCTTAGAAATACCGATTCGAAAGCTCCGCTTC. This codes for CASSLEIPIRKLRF.

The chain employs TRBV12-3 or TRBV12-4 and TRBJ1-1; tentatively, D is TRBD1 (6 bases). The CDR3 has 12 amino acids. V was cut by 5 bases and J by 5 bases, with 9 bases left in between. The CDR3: CASSKGGTEAFF. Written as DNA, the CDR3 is TGTGCCAGCAGTAAAGGGGGAACTGAAGCTTTCTTT.

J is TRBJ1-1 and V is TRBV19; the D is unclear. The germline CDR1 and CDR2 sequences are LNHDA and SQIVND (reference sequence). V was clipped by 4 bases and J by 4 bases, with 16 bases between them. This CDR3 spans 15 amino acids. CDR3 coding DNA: TGTGCCAGTAGTACCCGAGAGGGTGTCGGCACTGAAGCTTTCTTT. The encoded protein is CASSTREGVGTEAFF. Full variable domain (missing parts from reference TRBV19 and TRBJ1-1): DGGITQSPKYLFRKEGQNVTLSCEQNLNHDAMYWYRQDPGQGLRLIYYSQIVNDFQKGDIAEGYSVSREKKESFPLTVTSAQKNPTAFYLCASSTREGVGTEAFFGQGTRLTVV.

The CDR3 DNA is TGTGCCAGCAGCCAAGTTCACGGGAACACAGATACGCAGTATTTT. Protein sequence: CASSQVHGNTDTQYF. The chain joins TRBV14 to TRBJ2-3; D is perhaps TRBD2 (5 bases). V lost 1 base and J 2 bases, leaving 10 bases between the germline ends. Germline CDR1 reads SGHDN; CDR2 reads FVKESK. The CDR3 is 15 residues long.

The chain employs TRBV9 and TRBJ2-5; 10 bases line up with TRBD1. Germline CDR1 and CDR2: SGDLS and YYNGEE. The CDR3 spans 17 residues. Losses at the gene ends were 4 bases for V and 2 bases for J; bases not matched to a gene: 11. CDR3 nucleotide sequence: TGTGCCAGCAGCCCCCGGGACAGGGGTTACCAACAAGAGACCCAGTACTTC. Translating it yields CASSPRDRGYQQETQYF.

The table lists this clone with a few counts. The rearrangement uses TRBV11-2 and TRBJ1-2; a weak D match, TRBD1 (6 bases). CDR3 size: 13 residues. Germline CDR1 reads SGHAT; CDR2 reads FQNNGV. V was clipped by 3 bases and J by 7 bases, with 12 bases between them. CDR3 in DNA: TGTGCCAGCAGCTTTGGGGGCGCGGGTGGCTACACCTTC. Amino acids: CASSFGGAGGYTF.

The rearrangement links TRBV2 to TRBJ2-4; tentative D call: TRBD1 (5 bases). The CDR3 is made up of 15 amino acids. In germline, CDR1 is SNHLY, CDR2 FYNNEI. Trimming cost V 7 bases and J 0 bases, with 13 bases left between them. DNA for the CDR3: TGTGCCAGCACCCAAGGGGTGTTAGCCAAAAACATTCAGTACTTC. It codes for CASTQGVLAKNIQYF. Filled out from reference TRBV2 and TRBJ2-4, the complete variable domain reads EPEVTQTPSHQVTQMGQEVILRCVPISNHLYFYWYRQILGQKVEFLVSFYNNEISEKSEIFDDQFSVERPDGSNFTLKIRSTKLEDSAMYFCASTQGVLAKNIQYFGAGTRLSVL.

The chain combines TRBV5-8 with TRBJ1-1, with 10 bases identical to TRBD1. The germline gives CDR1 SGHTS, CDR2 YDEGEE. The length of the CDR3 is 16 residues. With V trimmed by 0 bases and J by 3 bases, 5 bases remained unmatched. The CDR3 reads CASSLGDRGGYTEAFF. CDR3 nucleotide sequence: TGTGCCAGCAGCTTGGGGGACAGGGGTGGATACACTGAAGCTTTCTTT.

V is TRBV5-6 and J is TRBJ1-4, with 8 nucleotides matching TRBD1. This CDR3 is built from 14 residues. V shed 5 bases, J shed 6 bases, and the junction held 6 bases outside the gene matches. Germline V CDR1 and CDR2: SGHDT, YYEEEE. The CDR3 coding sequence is TGTGCCAGCAGACGACAGGGGAGGGATGAAAAACTGTTTTTT. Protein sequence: CASRRQGRDEKLFF.

The CDR3 nucleotides read TGTGCCAGCAGCTCCTCAGTCGGGACAGGGGGCGGTGAGCAGTTCTTC. Encoded protein: CASSSSVGTGGGEQFF. V is TRBV5-5 and J is TRBJ2-1, with 12 bases lining up with TRBD1. Germline V gene data show CDR1 as SGHKS and CDR2 as YYEKEE (reference sequence). Losses at the gene ends were 3 bases for V and 9 bases for J; bases not matched to a gene: 10. The CDR3 is 16 amino acids.

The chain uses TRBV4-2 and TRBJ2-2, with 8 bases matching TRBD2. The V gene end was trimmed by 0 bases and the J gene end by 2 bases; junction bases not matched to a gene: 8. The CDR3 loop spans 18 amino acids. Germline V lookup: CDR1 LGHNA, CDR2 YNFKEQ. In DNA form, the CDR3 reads TGTGCCAGCAGCCAAGAGAAGGTCGCGGGGGGTAACACCGGGGAGCTGTTTTTT. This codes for CASSQEKVAGGNTGELFF.

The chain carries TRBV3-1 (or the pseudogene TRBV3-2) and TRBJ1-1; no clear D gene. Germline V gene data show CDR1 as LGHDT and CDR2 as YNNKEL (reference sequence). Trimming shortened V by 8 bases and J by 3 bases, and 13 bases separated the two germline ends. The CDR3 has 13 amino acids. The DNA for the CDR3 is TGTGCCAGCCGAGGAGGGTCGGACACTGAAGCTTTCTTT. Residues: CASRGGSDTEAFF.

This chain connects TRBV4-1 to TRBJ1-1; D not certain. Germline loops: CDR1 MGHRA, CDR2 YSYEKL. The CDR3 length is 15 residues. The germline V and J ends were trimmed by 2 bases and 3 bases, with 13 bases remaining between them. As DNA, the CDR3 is TGCGCCAGCAGCCAATACGAGACGAGGGACACTGAAGCTTTCTTT. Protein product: CASSQYETRDTEAFF.

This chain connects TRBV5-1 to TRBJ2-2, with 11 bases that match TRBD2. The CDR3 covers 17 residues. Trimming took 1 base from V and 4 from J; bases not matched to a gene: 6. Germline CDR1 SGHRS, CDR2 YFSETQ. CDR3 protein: CASSLSPSGGTTGELFF. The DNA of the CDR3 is TGCGCCAGCAGCTTGTCCCCTAGCGGGGGGACCACCGGGGAGCTGTTTTTT.

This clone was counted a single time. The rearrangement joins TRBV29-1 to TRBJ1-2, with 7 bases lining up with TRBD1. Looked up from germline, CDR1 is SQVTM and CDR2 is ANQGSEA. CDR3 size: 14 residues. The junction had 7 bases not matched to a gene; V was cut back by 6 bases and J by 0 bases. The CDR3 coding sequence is TGCAGCGTAGGGGGGACAGAAGCTAACTATGGCTACACCTTC. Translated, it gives CSVGGTEANYGYTF.

This CDR3 is CASSSSGTSGANEQFF. The CDR3 nucleotides read TGTGCCAGCAGCTCTTCCGGGACTAGCGGGGCTAATGAGCAGTTCTTC. V usage is TRBV7-6 and J usage is TRBJ2-1, with 13 bases that match TRBD2. Unmatched junction bases numbered 7, after V lost 4 bases and J lost 7 bases. The germline V gene has CDR1 SGHVS and CDR2 FNYEAQ. This CDR3 contains 16 residues.

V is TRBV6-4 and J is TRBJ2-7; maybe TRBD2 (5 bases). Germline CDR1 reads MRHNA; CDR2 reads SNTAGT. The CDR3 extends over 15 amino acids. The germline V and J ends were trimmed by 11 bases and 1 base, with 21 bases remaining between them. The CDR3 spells CAHLWRSGESYEQYF. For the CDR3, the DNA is TGTGCCCACCTATGGAGGAGCGGCGAATCCTACGAGCAGTACTTC.